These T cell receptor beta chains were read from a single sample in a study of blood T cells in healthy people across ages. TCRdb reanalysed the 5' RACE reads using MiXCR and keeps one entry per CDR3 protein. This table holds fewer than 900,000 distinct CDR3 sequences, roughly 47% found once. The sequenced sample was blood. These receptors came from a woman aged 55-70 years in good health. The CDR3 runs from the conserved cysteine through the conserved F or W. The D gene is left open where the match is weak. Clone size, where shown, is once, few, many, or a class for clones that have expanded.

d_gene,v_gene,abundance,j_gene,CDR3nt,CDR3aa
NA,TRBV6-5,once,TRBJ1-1,TGTGCCTGCAGGACCGCCGGGGCGGGGATGAACACTGAAGCTTTCTTT,CACRTAGAGMNTEAFF
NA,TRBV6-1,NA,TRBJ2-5,TGTGCCACCTTTGACAGGAAAGAGACCCAGTACTTC,CATFDRKETQYF
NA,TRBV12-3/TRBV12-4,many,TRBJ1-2,TGTGCCAGCAGTTTCGGAGGGAGAGGCTACACCTTC,CASSFGGRGYTF
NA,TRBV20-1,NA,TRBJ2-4,TGCAGCCCTTGGTGGGGGAGGCAGCAGTACTTC,CSPWWGRQQYF
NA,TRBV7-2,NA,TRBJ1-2,TGTGCCAGCAGCTTAGCAAGGAGCTATGGCTACACCTTC,CASSLARSYGYTF
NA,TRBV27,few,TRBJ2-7,TGTGCCAGCAGTTTAGGGGTGAACGGAGCCTACGAGCAGTACTTC,CASSLGVNGAYEQYF
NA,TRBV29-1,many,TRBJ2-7,TGCAGCGTTGAAACGCTGCAGGGCGGGCCCTACGAGCAGTACTTC,CSVETLQGGPYEQYF
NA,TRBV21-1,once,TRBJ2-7,TGTGCCAGCAGCAAGCGGTCCTACGAGCAGTACTTC,CASSKRSYEQYF
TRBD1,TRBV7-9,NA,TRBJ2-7,TGTGCCAGCAGCTTCACAGGGGGTTCTGATGAGCAGTACTTC,CASSFTGGSDEQYF
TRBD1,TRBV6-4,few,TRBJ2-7,TGTGCCAGCATTGGCAGGGGGCGGTCCTACGAGCAGTACTTC,CASIGRGRSYEQYF
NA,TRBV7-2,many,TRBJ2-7,TGTGCCAGCAGCTCCACTTCGTACGAGCAGTACTTC,CASSSTSYEQYF
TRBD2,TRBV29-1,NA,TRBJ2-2,TGCAGCGCCCGCGGACTAGCTGACACCGGGGAGCTGTTTTTT,CSARGLADTGELFF
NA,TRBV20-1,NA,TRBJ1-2,TGCAGTGCTAGCCAAGACAGAAACTATGACTACACCTTC,CSASQDRNYDYTF
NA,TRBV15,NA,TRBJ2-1,TGTGCCACCAGCATCAGTAACAATGAGCAGTTCTTC,CATSISNNEQFF
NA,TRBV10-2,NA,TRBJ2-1,TGCGCCAGCTCCCCCTCGGGACTCCTCAATGAGCAGTTCTTC,CASSPSGLLNEQFF
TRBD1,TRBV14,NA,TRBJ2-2,TGTGCCAGCAGCCAGGGACAGGCCACGAACACCGGGGAGCTGTTTTTT,CASSQGQATNTGELFF
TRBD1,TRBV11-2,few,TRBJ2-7,TGTGCCAGCAGCCTGAACACCGGGACAGTTAACTACGAGCAGTACTTC,CASSLNTGTVNYEQYF
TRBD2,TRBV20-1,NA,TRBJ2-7,TGCAGTGCTACCCTTCGACTAGCGGGCGATTACGAGCAGTACTTC,CSATLRLAGDYEQYF
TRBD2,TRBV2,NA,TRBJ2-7,TGTGCCAGCAGGGAGACTAGCGGGAGCAGCAATGAGCAGTACTTC,CASRETSGSSNEQYF
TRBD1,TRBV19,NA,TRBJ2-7,TGTGCCAGTAGTACAATAAGGGACAGTCAGCACGAGCTGTACTTC,CASSTIRDSQHELYF
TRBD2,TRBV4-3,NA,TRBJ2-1,TGCGCCAGCAGCGGAGCGGGAGATTCGAATGGGCAGTTCTTC,CASSGAGDSNGQFF
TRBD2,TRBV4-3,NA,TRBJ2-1,TGCGCCAGCGCTAGCGGCAATGAGCAGTTCTTC,CASASGNEQFF
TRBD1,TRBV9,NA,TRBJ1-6,TGTGCCAGCAGCGGTTACAGGGGCCTCAATAATTCACCCCTCCACTTT,CASSGYRGLNNSPLHF
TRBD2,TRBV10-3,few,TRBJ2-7,TGTGCCATCGATTCTAGCGGGAGAGGCTACGAGCAGTACTTC,CAIDSSGRGYEQYF
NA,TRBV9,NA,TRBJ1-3,TGTGCCAGCAGCGCGCTCCTCCTACCTGTCTCTGGAAACACCATATATTTT,CASSALLLPVSGNTIYF
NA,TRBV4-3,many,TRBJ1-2,TGCGCCACCAGCCAAGATATGGGGGGTAGAGGCTACACCTTC,CATSQDMGGRGYTF
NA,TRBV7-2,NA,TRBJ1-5,TGTGCCAGCAGCCGGGAACAAAATCAGCCCCAGCATTTT,CASSREQNQPQHF
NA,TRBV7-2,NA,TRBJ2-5,TGTGCCAGCAGCTCGAACCGGATCGTGGGGGAGCAGTACTTC,CASSSNRIVGEQYF
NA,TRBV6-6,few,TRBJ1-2,TGTGCCAGCAGTCCAGGAGGGGGGGCCACCTATGGCTACACCTTC,CASSPGGGATYGYTF
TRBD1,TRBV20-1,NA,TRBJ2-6,TGCAGTGCACTGGGACAGGACGTCCTGACTTTC,CSALGQDVLTF
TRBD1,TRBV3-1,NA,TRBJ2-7,TGTGCCAGCAGCCCCTTAAAGACAGGGTTCTACGAGCAGTACTTC,CASSPLKTGFYEQYF
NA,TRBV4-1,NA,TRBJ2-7,TGCGCCAGCAGCCAAGCGGACTGGAGCTCCTACGAGCAGTACTTC,CASSQADWSSYEQYF
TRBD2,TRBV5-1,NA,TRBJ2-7,TGCGCCAGCAGCTTGGCCCCTAGCGGTCTAAGCTCCTACAATGAGCAGTACTTC,CASSLAPSGLSSYNEQYF
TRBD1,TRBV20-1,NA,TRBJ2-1,TGCAGTGCTACCAGGGGGTCGCTCGACAATGAGCAGTTCTTC,CSATRGSLDNEQFF
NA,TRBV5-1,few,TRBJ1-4,TGCGCCAGCACCTTCGGAGGTAATGAAAAACTGTTTTTT,CASTFGGNEKLFF
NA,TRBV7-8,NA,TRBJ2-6,TGTGCCAGCAGCGCTGGCGTCTCTGGGGCCAACGTCCTGACTTTC,CASSAGVSGANVLTF
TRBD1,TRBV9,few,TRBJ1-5,TGTGCCAGCAGCCTCAACAGGGGGCAAGGCAATCAGCCCCAGCATTTT,CASSLNRGQGNQPQHF
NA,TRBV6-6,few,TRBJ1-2,TGTGCCAGCAGTCGCGGGACGGGCTATGGCTACACCTTC,CASSRGTGYGYTF
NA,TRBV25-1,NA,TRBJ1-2,TGTGTCAGCAGACCTTGGGGGGATCGACTTGATGGCTACACCTTC,CVSRPWGDRLDGYTF
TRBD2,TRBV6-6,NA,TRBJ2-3,TGTGCCAGCAGTTACCTCGTAGCGGGAGAAACAGATACGCAGTATTTT,CASSYLVAGETDTQYF
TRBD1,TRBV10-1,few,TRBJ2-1,TGCGCCAGTACAGGGGGAAGGAACAATGAGCAGTTCTTC,CASTGGRNNEQFF
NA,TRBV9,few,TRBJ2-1,TGTGCCAGCAGCGTAAGGCACGGGGTGGGTAATGAGCAGTTCTTC,CASSVRHGVGNEQFF
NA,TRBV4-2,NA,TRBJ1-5,TGTGCCAGCAGCCAGGCGATCAATCAGCCCCAGCATTTT,CASSQAINQPQHF
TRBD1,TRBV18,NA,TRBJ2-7,TGTGCCAGCTCACCACTAGGACAGGACCTAGACTACGAGCAGTACTTC,CASSPLGQDLDYEQYF
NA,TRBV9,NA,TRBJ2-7,TGTGCCAGCAGCTTTTCTGAGTGGAGTGAGCAGTACTTC,CASSFSEWSEQYF